One and the same sample provided the 14 T cell receptor beta chains below, sequenced in a study of blood T cell repertoires in COVID-19. TCRdb keeps only in-frame clones here, not all; method: immunoSEQ multiplex PCR. Here the sample spans some 150,000 clones, around 86% being singletons. Sequencing was performed on peripheral blood. The receptor set was obtained from a man in his 70s with acute or convalescent COVID-19.

The chain has TRBV2 and TRBJ1-4; no definite D call. CDR1 and CDR2 (germline): SNHLY, FYNNEI. The CDR3 has 15 amino acids. Trimming removed 5 bases from V and 7 bases from J, with 17 bases in between. The CDR3 region has the DNA TGTGCCAGCAGTTCTTCAGGCATCGACACTGAAAAACTGTTTTTT. This translates into CASSSSGIDTEKLFF.

The rearrangement links TRBV30 to TRBJ1-6; D is undetermined. Trimming took off 4 bases at V and 10 bases at J, with 14 bases between the two ends. Germline CDR1 GTSNPN, CDR2 SVGIG (reference sequence). The CDR3 spans 13 residues. Written as DNA, the CDR3 is TGTGCCTGGACCCGAGTTTTTCGCTCACCCCTCCACTTT. Amino acid sequence: CAWTRVFRSPLHF.

This clone has a single count. J is TRBJ2-7 and V is TRBV28, with 8 bases fitting TRBD2. V trimming: 3 bases; J trimming: 6 bases; junction bases outside the gene matches: 10. Germline V CDR1 and CDR2: MDHEN, SYDVKM. The CDR3 contains 15 residues. The CDR3 spells CASSFHPAGEGEQYF. The CDR3 nucleotides are TGTGCCAGCAGTTTCCATCCAGCGGGAGAGGGCGAGCAGTACTTC.

CDR3 sequence: CASSLVKGGSNEQYF. DNA of the CDR3: TGTGCCAGCAGTTTGGTGAAGGGCGGGTCGAACGAGCAGTACTTC. The chain is built from TRBV27 and TRBJ2-7, with D possibly TRBD2 on 5 matching bases. V was clipped by 3 bases and J by 5 bases, with 17 bases between them. The CDR3 runs to 15 residues. The V gene's germline CDR1 is MNHEY and CDR2 SMNVEV (reference sequence).

The rearrangement uses TRBV28 and TRBJ2-5, with 8 bases identical to TRBD2. The CDR3 spans 15 residues. The germline V gene encodes CDR1 MDHEN and CDR2 SYDVKM. V lost 7 bases to trimming and J lost 5 bases; unmatched junction nucleotides: 12. As DNA, the CDR3 is TGTGCCAGCAAGTTCCCTCGGGAGGGGATCGAGACCCAGTACTTC. Amino acids: CASKFPREGIETQYF.

The chain recombines TRBV9 with TRBJ1-4; D is unclear. The germline gives CDR1 SGDLS, CDR2 YYNGEE. The CDR3 has 15 residues. V dropped 3 bases and J dropped 4 bases, with 13 bases sitting between them. The chain's CDR3 is CASSASGSNNEKLFF. The DNA of the CDR3 is TGTGCCAGCAGCGCCTCCGGGTCAAATAATGAAAAACTGTTTTTT.

The chain joins TRBV7-2 to TRBJ2-3; 11 nucleotides line up with TRBD2. V was clipped by 7 bases and J by 6 bases; unmatched bases: 6. This CDR3 has 14 amino acids. Germline V gives CDR1 SGHTA, CDR2 FQGNSA. The CDR3 loop is CASKSASGGDTQYF. DNA for the CDR3: TGTGCCAGCAAGTCCGCTAGCGGGGGGGATACGCAGTATTTT.

The V call is TRBV15, the J call TRBJ2-2; 8 bases align to TRBD2. J lost 5 bases, V lost 3 bases, and 11 bases had no gene match. The CDR3 covers 17 residues. Looked up from germline, CDR1 is LNHNV and CDR2 is YYDKDF (reference sequence). CDR3 DNA: TGTGCCACCAGCAGGCCCCCGGCGGGGGGCGGAACCGGGGAGCTGTTTTTT. Translation gives CATSRPPAGGGTGELFF.

CDR3: CASSQDSVSSPYNEQFF. The DNA for the CDR3 is TGCGCCAGCAGCCAAGATTCGGTGTCTAGCCCCTACAATGAGCAGTTCTTC. This chain joins TRBV4-1 and TRBJ2-1; tentative D call: TRBD2 (5 bases). This CDR3 is built from 17 residues. Germline lookup yields CDR1 MGHRA and CDR2 YSYEKL. Trimming removed 0 bases from V and 2 bases from J, with 14 bases in between.

This chain links TRBV6-5 with TRBJ2-7; 9 bases map to TRBD2. J lost 5 bases, V lost 1 base, and 9 bases had no gene match. Germline V gene data show CDR1 as MNHEY and CDR2 as SVGAGI. The CDR3 covers 16 residues. The CDR3 DNA follows: TGTGCCAGCAGTTACTTCACTGGGACTAGCTTCGACGAGCAGTACTTC. Translation gives CASSYFTGTSFDEQYF.

V is TRBV6-2 or TRBV6-3 and J is TRBJ2-5; possibly TRBD2 for D (5 bases). This CDR3 has 13 amino acids. V lost 6 bases to trimming and J lost 2 bases, with 10 bases between them. CDR1 is MNHEY, CDR2 SVGEGT, per germline. CDR3 in DNA: TGTGCCAGCAGCCAGGACTCACAAGAGACCCAGTACTTC. Translated: CASSQDSQETQYF.

V gene TRBV3-1 (or the pseudogene TRBV3-2) combines with J gene TRBJ2-2; no firm D call. This CDR3 region has 13 residues. V lost 4 bases to trimming and J lost 7 bases, with 10 bases between them. Germline-derived CDR1 and CDR2 are LGHDT and YNNKEL (reference sequence). The CDR3 DNA reads TGTGCCAGCAGCCCCAACCTAATCGGGGAGCTGTTTTTT. Amino acid sequence: CASSPNLIGELFF.

In its sample, this clone was seen once. The CDR3 DNA is TGCGCCAGCAGCCCGGGTTTAAATGAAAAACTGTTTTTT. Amino acids: CASSPGLNEKLFF. The chain links TRBV5-1 to TRBJ1-4; D not resolved. Germline CDR1 reads SGHRS; CDR2 reads YFSETQ. The V end was cut by 4 bases, the J end by 5 bases, with 9 bases between. The CDR3 is 13 residues long.

The chain combines TRBV19 with TRBJ1-4; TRBD1 agrees at 9 bases. With V trimmed by 3 bases and J by 7 bases, 6 bases remained unmatched. CDR3 length: 15 residues. Germline CDR1 and CDR2: LNHDA and SQIVND (reference sequence). CDR3 sequence (DNA): TGTGCCAGTAGTATGCTGACAGGGGGTAGTGAAAAACTGTTTTTT. This gives the protein CASSMLTGGSEKLFF.